The TCR beta chain under discussion was sequenced for a study of cytomegalovirus exposure and HLA in healthy donors. Study-wide findings and caveats: From TCR beta sequences, most subjects' HLA-A and HLA-B alleles were reportedly predicted accurately.

This clone was observed once. Its antigen is as yet unknown. Germline V gene sequence: CDR1 MGHRA, CDR2 YSYEKL. The length of the CDR3 is 16 residues. V trimming: 4 bases; J trimming: 3 bases; junction bases outside the gene matches: 7. Primers for the PCR totalled 60 Vbeta and 13 Jbeta. Here immunoSEQ multiplex PCR was the method, and the copy in TCRdb shows in-frame clones only, minus some. The table includes some 150,000 clones, 80% to 90% detected once. The chain couples TRBV4-1 to TRBJ2-3, with TRBD1 identical over 10 bases. What was sequenced was PBMCs. The receptor's source is a boy aged 2-15 years in good health and CMV-seronegative. The CDR3 region has the DNA TGCGCCAGCAGCCCTTCAGACAGGGGGCATACAGATACGCAGTATTTT. Encoded protein: CASSPSDRGHTDTQYF.